This passage covers 12 T cell receptor beta chains from one sample sequenced in a study of glioma-infiltrating T cells. Using RNA template, CDR3s of TCR alpha and beta were amplified with iRepertoire arm-PCR. TCRdb ran MiXCR on the multiplex PCR reads and lists one entry per CDR3 protein. The sample shows about 200,000 distinct CDR3 sequences, roughly 32% of them seen only once. Sequenced input: glioma tissue, nonneoplastic brain tissue, or PBMCs (not recorded which). The receptors stem from a human donor with low-grade glioma or glioblastoma, undergoing nonglioma brain surgery, or in good health (not recorded which).

At least ten counts were recorded for this clonotype. This sequence joins TRBV4-3 and TRBJ2-3, with TRBD2 matching 9 bases. CDR3 length equals 17 residues. J lost 6 bases, V lost 0 bases, and 10 bases had no gene match. Germline-derived CDR1 and CDR2 are LGHNA and YSLEER. This CDR3 is CASSQDWGSGRTDTQYF. DNA for the CDR3: TGCGCCAGCAGCCAAGACTGGGGTAGCGGGAGAACCGATACGCAGTATTTT.

The chain couples TRBV18 to TRBJ2-7, with D tentatively TRBD1 (6 bases). V gave up 0 bases and J gave up 5 bases, with 20 bases separating them. This CDR3 is built from 17 residues. From germline, CDR1 is KGHSH and CDR2 LQKENI. The CDR3 sequence is CASSPPGAGEVWNEQYF. The CDR3 DNA reads TGTGCCAGCTCACCACCGGGGGCAGGAGAGGTTTGGAACGAGCAGTACTTC.

This clonotype was counted at least ten times. J is TRBJ2-3 and V is TRBV2; 9 positions agree with TRBD1. The CDR3 contains 12 residues. V lost 6 bases and J lost 9; bases outside the gene matches: 4. Germline lookup yields CDR1 SNHLY and CDR2 FYNNEI. CDR3 DNA: TGTGCCAGCAGCGAGGGACAGGGAACGCAGTATTTT. This sequence encodes CASSEGQGTQYF.

This rearrangement joins TRBV4-2 to TRBJ2-7; the match to TRBD2 covers 10 bases. CDR1 is LGHNA, CDR2 YNFKEQ, per germline. The CDR3 consists of 15 residues. The V segment lost 0 bases and the J segment 7 bases; nucleotides outside the gene matches: 6. CDR3 in amino acids: CASSQDASGSREQYF. CDR3 DNA: TGTGCCAGCAGCCAAGATGCTAGCGGGAGCCGGGAGCAGTACTTC.

Comments on this clonotype: Being one base from a much bigger clone, this may be a read error. The CDR3 sequence is CDSTSRGASGNTIYF. In nucleotides, the CDR3 is TGTGACAGCACCTCCCGTGGAGCTTCTGGAAACACCATATATTTT. The V call is TRBV11-1, the J call TRBJ1-3; D ambiguous. CDR1 and CDR2 (germline): SGHAT, FQDESV (reference sequence). This CDR3 has 15 amino acids.

This clonotype has just a few counts. The chain employs TRBV29-1 and TRBJ2-1, with D uncertain. Germline assignment: CDR1 SQVTM and CDR2 ANQGSEA. This CDR3 is 12 amino acids long. V dropped 3 bases and J dropped 3 bases, with 6 bases sitting between them. CDR3 DNA sequence: TGCAGCGTTGAGCGGTACTACAATGAGCAGTTCTTC. Residues: CSVERYYNEQFF.

In its sample, this clonotype was seen many times. This chain connects TRBV19 to TRBJ2-1, with TRBD2 identical over 7 bases. The CDR3 extends over 17 amino acids. The ends lost 5 bases at V and 7 bases at J; junction bases unmatched: 17. Germline CDR1 and CDR2: LNHDA and SQIVND (reference sequence). The CDR3 sequence: CASSSYYAGTIKNEQFF. For the CDR3, the DNA is TGTGCCAGTAGTTCCTATTACGCCGGGACTATTAAAAATGAGCAGTTCTTC.

Worth noting for this clonotype: Compared with germline, one end of the junction differs, possibly owing to a read error. The genes are TRBV27 and TRBJ1-2, with D perhaps matching TRBD1 (5 bases). The CDR3 extends over 15 amino acids. Germline V gives CDR1 MNHEY, CDR2 SMNVEV (reference sequence). The CDR3 DNA reads TGTGCCAGCAGTCTCCAACCTGGGACGGCCTATGGCTATACCTTC. It translates to CASSLQPGTAYGYTF.

This clonotype appeared many times. The rearrangement links TRBV3-1 to TRBJ2-1; a possible D gene is TRBD2 (6 bases). Germline CDR1 is LGHDT and CDR2 is YNNKEL (reference sequence). CDR3 size: 13 residues. Trimming cost V 4 bases and J 14 bases, with 18 bases left between them. The CDR3 protein is CASSLGDFGVEFF. The CDR3 coding sequence is TGTGCCAGCAGCCTAGGGGACTTTGGGGTCGAGTTCTTC.

The CDR3 loop reads CASTPGAKNIQYF. In nucleotides, the CDR3 is TGTGCCAGCACCCCGGGGGCCAAAAACATTCAGTACTTC. The V and J genes are TRBV7-2 and TRBJ2-4; perhaps TRBD2 as D (5 bases). Trimming left V 7 bases short and J 1 base short, with 8 bases between. The CDR3 totals 13 residues. Germline-derived CDR1 and CDR2 are SGHTA and FQGNSA.

There are many counts of this clonotype. J is TRBJ2-7 and V is TRBV28, with 11 bases aligning to TRBD1. V lost 7 bases to trimming and J lost 5 bases; unmatched junction nucleotides: 4. In germline, CDR1 is MDHEN, CDR2 SYDVKM. The CDR3 extends over 13 amino acids. DNA of the CDR3: TGTGCCAGCAACCCGGGACAGGGGGACGAGCAGTACTTC. As protein: CASNPGQGDEQYF.

Comment on this clonotype: A much larger clone lies one base from this, so it may be a read error. The rearrangement joins TRBV5-1 to TRBJ1-5, with TRBD1 matching over 7 bases. Germline V gene data show CDR1 as SGHRS and CDR2 as YFSETQ. J was trimmed by 7 bases and V by 7 bases; bases with no gene match: 8. CDR3 length: 13 residues. CDR3 protein: CASPGRGAQPQHF. Here the CDR3 DNA reads TGCGCCAGCCCGGGCAGGGGGGCACAGCCCCAGCATTTT.